In this sample, the clone carrying this T cell receptor (beta chain) turned up a few times. Its antigen is currently unknown. The data belong to a study of a mutant IDH1 vaccine in newly diagnosed glioma. The overall study: Vaccination followed radiotherapy alone by 4-6 weeks, or accompanied temozolomide cycles. Among treated patients, about 62% were male and roughly 38% female, and mean age was about 40 years. Most patients had radiochemotherapy with temozolomide before enrollment; others had one alone.

Study results and limitations: Vaccination induced immune responses in about 93% of patients.

Time point indicated: week 23, last vaccination. The study gave 300 ug of mutant IDH1 20-mer peptide per vaccine dose, with topical imiquimod. Some clones are missing from TCRdb's copy, which holds only in-frame ones; the method was immunoSEQ multiplex PCR. The sample includes approximately 50,000 clones, over 80% of them seen just once. The ends lost 8 bases at V and 5 bases at J; junction bases unmatched: 3. Germline V gives CDR1 MNHNS, CDR2 SASEGT. This CDR3 has 13 amino acids. The genes are TRBV6-1 and TRBJ1-4, with 9 bases identical to TRBD1. Here the sequenced sample was PBMCs, taken from a glioma patient whose treatment included an IDH1 peptide vaccine. This sequence was found in a man aged 35 to 55 with glioma. The CDR3 region is CASDRGGNEKLFF. The CDR3 DNA reads TGTGCCAGCGACAGGGGGGGAAATGAAAAACTGTTTTTT.